The 24 T cell receptor beta chains in this list originate from one sample, sequenced in a study of neurological immune-mediated disorders. TCRdb processed the 5' RACE reads anew with MiXCR; each CDR3 protein has one entry. Here the sample spans around 130,000 distinct CDR3 sequences, approximately 3.2% being singletons. Sample: PBMCs. All receptors derive from a woman aged 30 to 39 with multiple sclerosis.

This clonotype has a count of ten or more. V usage is TRBV7-2 and J usage is TRBJ1-1; D is unresolved. The V end lost 2 bases, the J end lost 1 base, and 8 bases lay between the germline ends. Germline V CDR1 and CDR2: SGHTA, FQGNSA. The CDR3 sequence is 14 residues long. CDR3 nucleotides: TGTGCCAGCAGCTTATTCCCCTCGAACACTGAAGCTTTCTTT. Translated: CASSLFPSNTEAFF.

This clonotype has a handful of counts. A much more abundant neighbour one base away suggests this may be a read error. The chain joins TRBV20-1 to TRBJ2-7; 10 bases are shared with TRBD1. The CDR3 is 13 amino acids. The germline V gene encodes CDR1 DFQATT and CDR2 SNEGSKA (reference sequence). The ends lost 7 bases at V and 7 bases at J; junction bases unmatched: 10. In DNA form, the CDR3 reads TGCAGTGATGGGACAGGGGTCTTCGGGGAGCAGTACTTC. This codes for CSDGTGVFGEQYF.

This clonotype showed up many times. The chain couples TRBV20-1 to TRBJ2-1; the D is unclear. The CDR3 runs to 13 residues. Germline loops: CDR1 DFQATT, CDR2 SNEGSKA (reference sequence). Trimming left V 5 bases short and J 5 bases short, with 13 bases between. CDR3 DNA: TGCAGTGCTCTTTTAGTAGGTAACAATGAGCAGTTCTTC. It codes for CSALLVGNNEQFF.

The table lists this clonotype with a few counts. A single base separates this from a much larger clone, so it may be a read error. The rearrangement uses TRBV5-6 and TRBJ1-5; no clear D gene. The CDR3 spans 12 residues. Germline V gene sequence: CDR1 SGHDT, CDR2 YYEEEE. CDR3 amino acids: CASSLLDQPQNF. The CDR3 nucleotides are TGTGCCAGCAGCTTGTTAGACCAGCCCCAGAATTTT.

This clonotype was recorded many times. The rearrangement uses TRBV5-1 and TRBJ2-7; D is uncertain. The V end was cut by 0 bases, the J end by 3 bases, with 10 bases between. Germline CDR1 reads SGHRS; CDR2 reads YFSETQ. The CDR3 spans 14 residues. For the CDR3, the DNA is TGCGCCAGCAGCTTGGTAAATAATCTCTACGAGCAGTACTTC. Protein: CASSLVNNLYEQYF.

In this sample, this clonotype turned up many times. This chain links TRBV7-9 with TRBJ1-1; D unclear. The CDR3 length is 12 residues. Trimming took 5 bases from V and 4 from J, leaving 8 bases between them. Germline CDR1 reads SEHNR; CDR2 reads FQNEAQ (reference sequence). The CDR3 DNA reads TGTGCCAGCAGCCTAATCCCCACTGAAGCTTTCTTT. It codes for CASSLIPTEAFF.

The table lists this clonotype with many counts. V is TRBV4-1 and J is TRBJ2-5; TRBD1 might be the D (5 bases). CDR1 and CDR2 from the germline V gene are MGHRA and YSYEKL. There are 17 residues in the CDR3. V lost 1 base and J lost 4, with 19 bases in between. The CDR3 sequence is CASSQVRAGIPGETQYF. The CDR3 coding sequence is TGCGCCAGCAGCCAAGTTAGGGCAGGGATTCCTGGAGAGACCCAGTACTTC.

This clonotype occurred many times. V usage is TRBV20-1 and J usage is TRBJ1-5, with D uncertain. With 3 bases removed from V and 5 bases from J, the gap between germline ends came to 20 bases. CDR1 and CDR2 (germline): DFQATT, SNEGSKA (reference sequence). The CDR3 sequence is 16 residues long. The CDR3 loop reads CSASPRTPLEDQPQHF. The CDR3 bases are TGCAGTGCTAGTCCGAGGACTCCTTTAGAAGATCAGCCCCAGCATTTT.

The sample holds many counts of this clonotype. The CDR3 DNA follows: TGTGCCAGCAGCTGGGAACAGGGAAATACGCAGTATTTT. Translation: CASSWEQGNTQYF. This chain connects TRBV7-9 to TRBJ2-3, with a possible D match to TRBD1 (6 bases). The CDR3 spans 13 residues. The V end lost 4 bases, the J end lost 7 bases, and 12 bases lay between the germline ends. Germline CDR1 reads SEHNR; CDR2 reads FQNEAQ (reference sequence).

This clonotype was seen many times. The rearrangement links TRBV11-2 to TRBJ2-7, with 11 nucleotides matching TRBD2. CDR1 is SGHAT and CDR2 is FQNNGV in the germline V gene. The CDR3 runs 17 residues. The V segment lost 1 base and the J segment 3 bases; nucleotides outside the gene matches: 8. CDR3 nucleotide sequence: TGTGCCAGCAGCTTAGCGGCTAGCGGGAGGTTGGGCTACGAGCAGTACTTC. Protein sequence: CASSLAASGRLGYEQYF.

This clonotype showed up many times. This sequence joins TRBV12-3 or TRBV12-4 and TRBJ1-5, with D perhaps TRBD1 (5 bases). With 7 bases removed from V and 9 bases from J, the gap between germline ends came to 19 bases. This CDR3 spans 14 amino acids. The CDR3 loop reads CASTVTLRGVPQHF. CDR3 sequence (DNA): TGTGCCAGCACCGTGACACTCCGGGGGGTGCCCCAGCATTTT.

The chain is built from TRBV18 and TRBJ1-5; D remains ambiguous. The CDR3 length is 15 residues. V lost 2 bases to trimming and J lost 2 bases, with 10 bases between them. Germline V gene sequence: CDR1 KGHSH, CDR2 LQKENI. CDR3 sequence (DNA): TGTGCCAGCTCACCAGGGGAGTCGGGCAATCAGCCCCAGCATTTT. It encodes CASSPGESGNQPQHF. The full variable domain, completed using reference TRBV18 and TRBJ1-5, is NAGVMQNPRHLVRRRGQEARLRCSPMKGHSHVYWYRQLPEEGLKFMVYLQKENIIDESGMPKERFSAEFPKEGPSILRIQQVVRGDSAAYFCASSPGESGNQPQHFGDGTRLSIL.

This clonotype was counted ten times or more. CDR3 residues: CSALPGGGGYTF. The DNA for the CDR3 is TGCAGTGCTCTCCCCGGGGGAGGTGGCTACACCTTC. This chain connects TRBV20-1 to TRBJ1-2; the D gene is possibly TRBD1 (5 bases). CDR3 length: 12 amino acids. With 5 bases removed from V and 7 bases from J, the gap between germline ends came to 14 bases. Germline CDR1 and CDR2: DFQATT and SNEGSKA (reference sequence).

At least ten counts were recorded for this clonotype. The DNA for the CDR3 is TGTGCCAGCAGTTACCTAGGTGGCGGGGGGGCCACCGAGACCCAGTACTTC. This translates into CASSYLGGGGATETQYF. The rearrangement uses TRBV6-6 and TRBJ2-5, with 9 nucleotides matching TRBD2. Germline loops: CDR1 MNHNY, CDR2 SVGAGI (reference sequence). J was trimmed by 5 bases and V by 2 bases; bases with no gene match: 12. The CDR3 is 17 residues long.

This clonotype showed up many times. The chain combines TRBV7-2 with TRBJ2-7; TRBD1 matches at 8 bases. Trimming took 5 bases from V and 5 from J; bases not matched to a gene: 11. CDR1 is SGHTA, CDR2 FQGNSA, per germline. CDR3 length: 15 residues. This CDR3 is CASSTTGDRRHEQYF. CDR3 nucleotides: TGTGCCAGCAGCACTACGGGGGACAGGCGGCACGAGCAGTACTTC.

This clonotype has just a few counts. A read error may produce the germline difference seen at one junction end. This chain links TRBV3-1 with TRBJ1-6; D is uncertain. The germline V gene has CDR1 LGHDT and CDR2 YNNKEL (reference sequence). The CDR3 runs 15 residues. The CDR3 reads CASTLLREGSSTLNF. The CDR3, as DNA: TGTGCCAGCACCCTCCTGAGGGAGGGTAGTTCAACCCTCAACTTT. The whole variable domain, filled in from reference TRBV3-1 and TRBJ1-6, reads DTAVSQTPKYLVTQMGNDKSIKCEQNLGHDTMYWYKQDSKKFLKIMFSYNNKELIINETVPNRFSPKSPDKAHLNLHINSLELGDSAVYFCASTLLREGSSTLNFGNGTRLTVT.

This clonotype was observed at least ten times. In DNA, the CDR3 is TGCAGTGCTAGAGGCCCGAGGGGGGACTTCGAGCAGTACTTC. This translates into CSARGPRGDFEQYF. The chain couples TRBV20-1 to TRBJ2-7; D is tentatively TRBD1 or TRBD2 (6 bases each). Germline CDR1 DFQATT, CDR2 SNEGSKA (reference sequence). V gave up 1 base and J gave up 6 bases, with 16 bases separating them. The CDR3 has 14 amino acids.

This clonotype was detected ten times or more. This chain joins TRBV4-3 and TRBJ2-3; 7 bases agree with TRBD2. This CDR3 region has 17 residues. CDR1 LGHNA and CDR2 YSLEER come from the germline V gene. The V segment lost 0 bases and the J segment 2 bases; nucleotides outside the gene matches: 8. As DNA, the CDR3 is TGCGCCAGCAGCCAAGATAGAGCGGGGAGCCTCACAGATACGCAGTATTTT. This encodes CASSQDRAGSLTDTQYF.

This clonotype was seen repeatedly, ten times or more. This chain joins TRBV5-6 and TRBJ2-1, with TRBD1 as a possible D gene (6 bases). The CDR3 has 16 amino acids. Germline V gene data show CDR1 as SGHDT and CDR2 as YYEEEE. The V end lost 3 bases, the J end lost 0 bases, and 13 bases lay between the germline ends. The CDR3, as DNA: TGTGCCAGCAGCTCGATCCAGGGGAGCTCCTACAATGAGCAGTTCTTC. It translates to CASSSIQGSSYNEQFF.

This clonotype was recorded many times. The chain links TRBV7-2 to TRBJ1-5; D not certain. The CDR3 extends over 17 amino acids. Germline CDR1 reads SGHTA; CDR2 reads FQGNSA. V lost 1 base, J lost 2 bases, and 15 bases lay in between. CDR3 residues: CASSLDLGWSGNQPQHF. For the CDR3, the DNA is TGTGCCAGCAGCTTAGATCTGGGTTGGAGTGGCAATCAGCCCCAGCATTTT.

This clonotype was detected ten times or more. The chain is built from TRBV15 and TRBJ2-7, with 12 bases identical to TRBD1. V lost 9 bases, J lost 1 base, and 1 base stayed unmatched. CDR1 LNHNV and CDR2 YYDKDF come from the germline V gene (reference sequence). The CDR3 is made up of 13 amino acids. The CDR3, as DNA: TGTGCCACGGGACAGGGGGCTTCCTACGAGCAGTACTTC. Translation: CATGQGASYEQYF.

Many counts were recorded for this clonotype. The chain employs TRBV6-2 or TRBV6-3 and TRBJ2-5; D remains unclear. Germline V gene lookup returns CDR1 MNHEY and CDR2 SVGEGT. The CDR3 totals 14 residues. V lost 3 bases and J 0 bases, leaving 8 bases between the germline ends. The CDR3 spells CASSYRAYQETQYF. In nucleotides, the CDR3 is TGTGCCAGCAGTTATCGTGCTTACCAAGAGACCCAGTACTTC.

In this sample, this clonotype turned up many times. CDR3 in DNA: TGTGCCAGCACCAAGGGGGGGGTGAGGCGCGAATACAATGAGCAGTTCTTC. Translation gives CASTKGGVRREYNEQFF. This chain joins TRBV7-2 and TRBJ2-1; maybe TRBD2 (7 bases). This CDR3 spans 17 amino acids. Trimming pared 7 bases from V and 4 bases from J, leaving 23 bases between. Germline values: CDR1 SGHTA, CDR2 FQGNSA.

This clonotype has a count of ten or more. The junction departs from the called germline gene at one end, perhaps through a read error. The chain couples TRBV5-6 to TRBJ2-3, with D maybe TRBD2 (5 bases). The CDR3 loop spans 14 amino acids. Germline CDR1 and CDR2: SGHDT and YYEEEE. The CDR3 protein is CVSSLVSVADTQYF. CDR3 nucleotide sequence: TGTGTCAGCAGCTTGGTTAGCGTGGCAGATACGCAGTATTTT.